Listed below are T cell receptor beta chains from one sample, sequenced in a study of T cell responses to AZD1222 COVID-19 vaccine. TCRdb keeps only in-frame clones here, not all; method: immunoSEQ multiplex PCR. Of approximately 100,000 clones in the sample, 70% to 90% are singletons; the top ten hold about 2.5%. The input for sequencing was peripheral blood, taken 28 days after the second AZD1222 dose. The receptors shown here come from an adult who received the AZD1222 COVID-19 vaccine. Each CDR3 is given with its conserved first and last residue. D genes are given only for firm matches. Clone sizes are given selectively: once, few, many, or a class where the clone is expanded.

cdr3_nt: TGTGCCAGCAGTGAACAGGACACCGGGGAGCTGTTTTTT
cdr3_aa: CASSEQDTGELFF
d_call: -
v_call: TRBV6-1
clone_size: -
j_call: TRBJ2-2

cdr3_nt: TGTGCCAGCGGCTGGACAGGGGGAGGCACAGATACGCAGTATTTT
cdr3_aa: CASGWTGGGTDTQYF
d_call: TRBD1
v_call: TRBV9
clone_size: -
j_call: TRBJ2-3

cdr3_nt: TGTGCCAGCAATTTCCGATACGCGGCGGGAGGGCCAACAGATACGCAGTATTTT
cdr3_aa: CASNFRYAAGGPTDTQYF
d_call: TRBD2
v_call: TRBV27
clone_size: -
j_call: TRBJ2-3

cdr3_nt: TGTGCCAGCAGTTTATTGTCAGGTAGGGTGAACGGTCAGCCCCAGCATTTT
cdr3_aa: CASSLLSGRVNGQPQHF
d_call: -
v_call: TRBV28
clone_size: -
j_call: TRBJ1-5

cdr3_nt: TGTGCCACCGGAGGAGTTTCGAACACCGGGGAGCTGTTTTTT
cdr3_aa: CATGGVSNTGELFF
d_call: -
v_call: TRBV19
clone_size: -
j_call: TRBJ2-2

cdr3_nt: TGCGCCAGCAGTCCTCAGCGGGAGGGGGGATACAATGAGCAGTTCTTC
cdr3_aa: CASSPQREGGYNEQFF
d_call: TRBD2
v_call: TRBV10-1
clone_size: -
j_call: TRBJ2-1

cdr3_nt: TGCAGCGTTACACAGGGGTATGGCTACACCTTC
cdr3_aa: CSVTQGYGYTF
d_call: TRBD1
v_call: TRBV29-1
clone_size: once
j_call: TRBJ1-2

cdr3_nt: TGCGCCAGCAGCCAATACTTTTCACAGGAGAATAATCAGCCCCAGCATTTT
cdr3_aa: CASSQYFSQENNQPQHF
d_call: -
v_call: TRBV4-1
clone_size: few
j_call: TRBJ1-5

cdr3_nt: TGTGCCAGCAGCCAAGAAATCGGTAGGGGAAACACCATATATTTT
cdr3_aa: CASSQEIGRGNTIYF
d_call: -
v_call: TRBV4-2
clone_size: -
j_call: TRBJ1-3

cdr3_nt: TGTGCCAGCAGCTCAGGGTTCTCCTACGAGCAGTACTTC
cdr3_aa: CASSSGFSYEQYF
d_call: -
v_call: TRBV12-3/TRBV12-4
clone_size: -
j_call: TRBJ2-7

cdr3_nt: TGTGCCAGCAGCTCCCGCGGAGGGGTAAATCAGCCCCAGCATTTT
cdr3_aa: CASSSRGGVNQPQHF
d_call: -
v_call: TRBV27
clone_size: -
j_call: TRBJ1-5

cdr3_nt: TGTGCCAGCCGATCCTCCCCCCTTGAAGCTTTCTTT
cdr3_aa: CASRSSPLEAFF
d_call: -
v_call: TRBV6-5
clone_size: -
j_call: TRBJ1-1

cdr3_nt: TGCGCCAGCAGTCGTTCATCCAATGAGCAGTTCTTC
cdr3_aa: CASSRSSNEQFF
d_call: -
v_call: TRBV5-1
clone_size: -
j_call: TRBJ2-1